This entry lists 2 T cell receptor beta chains sequenced from one sample in a study of human T cells and chemical hapten exposure. TCRdb re-called the RACE reads through MiXCR, storing one row per CDR3 protein. The repertoire holds tens of thousands of distinct CDR3 sequences, with 10% as singletons. Specified time point: patch test 2, 6 weeks after DPC sensitization. The treatment here: therapeutic diphenylcyclopropenone sensitization with weekly scalp DPC. The starting material was whole blood, obtained in connection with sensitization to the hapten diphenylcyclopropenone (DPC). Receptors originate from a woman in her forties or fifties with alopecia areata. Some clones in this sample may be carry-over from other donors' samples.

This clonotype was seen a few times. The V call is TRBV2, the J call TRBJ2-1, with TRBD2 identical over 11 bases. Trimming took 10 bases from V and 4 from J; bases not matched to a gene: 6. From germline, CDR1 is SNHLY and CDR2 FYNNEI. CDR3 length: 14 residues. Written as DNA, the CDR3 is TGTGCCAATCCGACTAGCGGGGTTTACAATGAGCAGTTCTTC. This codes for CANPTSGVYNEQFF.

Many counts were recorded for this clonotype. The V and J genes are TRBV9 and TRBJ1-1; a weak D match, TRBD1 (5 bases). V lost 2 bases, J lost 4 bases, and 9 bases lay in between. CDR3 length: 13 amino acids. Germline-derived CDR1 and CDR2 are SGDLS and YYNGEE. For the CDR3, the DNA is TGTGCCAGCAGCGTCGACAGCAGCACTGAAGCTTTCTTT. This sequence encodes CASSVDSSTEAFF. The complete variable domain, with remaining parts taken from reference TRBV9 and TRBJ1-1, reads DSGVTQTPKHLITATGQRVTLRCSPRSGDLSVYWYQQSLDQGLQFLIQYYNGEERAKGNILERFSAQQFPDLHSELNLSSLELGDSALYFCASSVDSSTEAFFGQGTRLTVV.